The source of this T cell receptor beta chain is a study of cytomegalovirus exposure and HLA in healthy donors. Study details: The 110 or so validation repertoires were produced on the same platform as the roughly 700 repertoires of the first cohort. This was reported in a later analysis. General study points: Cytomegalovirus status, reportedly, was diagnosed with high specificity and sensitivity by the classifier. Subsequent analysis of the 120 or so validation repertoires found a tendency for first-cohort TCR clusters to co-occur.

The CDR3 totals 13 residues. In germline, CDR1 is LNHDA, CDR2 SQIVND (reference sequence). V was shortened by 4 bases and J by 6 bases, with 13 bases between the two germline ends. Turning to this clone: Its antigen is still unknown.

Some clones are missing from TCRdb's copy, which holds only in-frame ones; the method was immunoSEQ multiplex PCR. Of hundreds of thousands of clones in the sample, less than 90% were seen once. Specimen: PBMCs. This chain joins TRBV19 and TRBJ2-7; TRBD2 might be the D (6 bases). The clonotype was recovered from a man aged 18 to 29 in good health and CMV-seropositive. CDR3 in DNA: TGTGCCAGTAGTAGCGGGACCCTGGGCGAGCAGTACTTC. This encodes CASSSGTLGEQYF.